These 9 T cell receptor beta chains share one sample of origin, sequenced in a study of regulatory T cells in long-lasting Graves disease. Indicated time point: newly diagnosed GD, antithyroid drugs for less than 3 months. Scientists built the TCR library using RNA that was extracted from PBMCs. iRepertoire HTBI primers and Arm-PCR of CDR3 regions built TCR beta libraries. TCRdb re-analysed the multiplex PCR reads in MiXCR, keeping a single row per CDR3 protein. The data hold approximately 440,000 distinct CDR3 sequences, with around 15% observed a single time. This sample also belongs to another study, concerning T cells in Graves' hyperthyroidism and ophthalmopathy.

Sequenced material: peripheral blood mononuclear cells (PBMCs), taken at new diagnosis, from a patient treated with antithyroid drugs. The receptors were gathered from a man in his forties with Graves disease.

This clonotype was recorded many times. The chain uses TRBV28 and TRBJ2-1; possibly TRBD2 for D (5 bases). CDR3 size: 13 residues. The V end lost 9 bases, the J end lost 0 bases, and 9 bases lay between the germline ends. CDR1 is MDHEN and CDR2 is SYDVKM in the germline V gene. CDR3 sequence reads: CASGESSYNEQFF. In nucleotides, the CDR3 is TGTGCCAGTGGGGAGAGCTCCTACAATGAGCAGTTCTTC.

The CDR3 here is CASSVALYNEQFF. The CDR3 DNA follows: TGTGCCAGCAGTGTGGCCTTATACAATGAGCAGTTCTTC. V is TRBV12-3 or TRBV12-4 and J is TRBJ2-1; D call uncertain. V was shortened by 5 bases and J by 4 bases, with 9 bases between the two germline ends. CDR3 length: 13 amino acids.

This clonotype was recorded at least ten times. This chain connects TRBV6-1 to TRBJ2-7; TRBD1 aligns across 8 bases. CDR1 is MNHNS, CDR2 SASEGT, per germline. CDR3 length equals 14 residues. The V and J ends lost 7 bases and 6 bases, in that order; junction bases with no gene match: 11. The CDR3 coding sequence is TGTGCCAGCACTTTGACAGGGGCTTCGGCCGAGCAGTACTTC. It encodes CASTLTGASAEQYF.

This clonotype appeared many times. This chain links TRBV20-1 with TRBJ1-5; D is perhaps TRBD1 (5 bases). Germline loops: CDR1 DFQATT, CDR2 SNEGSKA (reference sequence). V lost 0 bases and J lost 7, with 13 bases in between. This CDR3 is built from 14 residues. Here the CDR3 reads CSARDQGVGQPQHF. DNA for the CDR3: TGCAGTGCTAGAGATCAGGGTGTGGGCCAGCCCCAGCATTTT.

This clonotype has a count of ten or more. CDR3 sequence: CSAHRTPTYNEQFF. The CDR3 DNA reads as TGCAGTGCCCACCGGACTCCAACCTACAATGAGCAGTTCTTC. J is TRBJ2-1 and V is TRBV20-1, with a possible D match to TRBD2 (5 bases). This CDR3 contains 14 residues. Between the trimmed V and J ends, which lost 6 bases and 2 bases, there was a span of 14 bases. Germline loops: CDR1 DFQATT, CDR2 SNEGSKA (reference sequence).

In this sample, this clonotype turned up many times. The V and J genes are TRBV12-3 or TRBV12-4 and TRBJ2-5; 7 bases line up with TRBD2. V lost 3 bases to trimming and J lost 1 base; unmatched junction nucleotides: 2. CDR3 length equals 14 residues. CDR3 DNA: TGTGCCAGCAGTTTCGCTAGCGGCCAAGAGACCCAGTACTTC. Protein product: CASSFASGQETQYF.

This sequence joins TRBV24-1 and TRBJ2-1; tentatively, D is TRBD1 or TRBD2 (6 bases each). The CDR3 runs 12 residues. Between the trimmed V and J ends, which lost 7 bases and 8 bases, there was a span of 11 bases. Germline CDR1 is KGHDR and CDR2 is SFDVKD. Written as DNA, the CDR3 is TGTGCCACCAGCCAAGGGGGGTATGAGCAGTTCTTC. This encodes CATSQGGYEQFF.

This clonotype was counted at least ten times. The chain couples TRBV28 to TRBJ2-1; 7 bases align to TRBD2. In germline, CDR1 is MDHEN, CDR2 SYDVKM. The CDR3 consists of 16 residues. V lost 3 bases to trimming and J lost 3 bases; unmatched junction nucleotides: 8. CDR3 region: CASSLELANVYNEQFF. The CDR3 DNA is TGTGCCAGCAGTTTGGAACTAGCGAACGTCTACAATGAGCAGTTCTTC.

This clonotype was picked up many times. This chain uses TRBV20-1 with TRBJ2-3, with D unresolved. The CDR3 is 14 residues long. Trimming took 0 bases from V and 0 from J, leaving 7 bases between them. Germline assignment: CDR1 DFQATT and CDR2 SNEGSKA (reference sequence). The chain's CDR3 is CSARDFPSTDTQYF. CDR3 sequence (DNA): TGCAGTGCTAGAGACTTTCCTAGCACAGATACGCAGTATTTT.